These T cell receptor beta chains were read from a single sample in a study of T cell clones after liver transplantation. Some clones are missing from TCRdb's copy, which holds only in-frame ones; the method was immunoSEQ multiplex PCR. The data show some 70,000 clones, 75% to 85% seen once. Material: CD4+ T cells from blood, obtained before liver transplant. The receptors originated from a human donor who received a liver transplant. CDR3s include the opening cysteine and the closing phenylalanine or tryptophan. The D gene is left open where the match is weak. Part of the rows lack a size; the others show once, few, many or a class for expanded clones.

CDR3aa: CASSLTGDVGEAFF; CDR3nt: TGTGCCAGCAGCTTAACTGGCGACGTGGGTGAAGCTTTCTTT; d_gene: NA; j_gene: TRBJ1-1; v_gene: TRBV7-3; abundance: NA
CDR3aa: CASSPSVRGREQYF; CDR3nt: TGTGCCAGTAGTCCCAGTGTGCGAGGGCGGGAGCAGTACTTC; d_gene: NA; j_gene: TRBJ2-7; v_gene: TRBV19; abundance: NA
CDR3aa: CSATDRLEAFF; CDR3nt: TGCAGCGCCACCGACCGGCTCGAAGCTTTCTTT; d_gene: NA; j_gene: TRBJ1-1; v_gene: TRBV29-1; abundance: NA
CDR3aa: CASRAGQGTYEQYF; CDR3nt: TGCGCCAGCAGGGCGGGACAGGGCACCTACGAGCAGTACTTC; d_gene: TRBD1; j_gene: TRBJ2-7; v_gene: TRBV10-2; abundance: NA
CDR3aa: CASSPSGLRTEAFF; CDR3nt: TGTGCCAGCTCACCATCGGGTCTCCGGACTGAAGCTTTCTTT; d_gene: NA; j_gene: TRBJ1-1; v_gene: TRBV18; abundance: NA
CDR3aa: CSAMAGDSAHF; CDR3nt: TGCAGTGCTATGGCGGGGGACTCCGCGCACTTC; d_gene: TRBD2; j_gene: TRBJ2-5; v_gene: TRBV20-1; abundance: NA
CDR3aa: CASSLGGAGNTIYF; CDR3nt: TGTGCCAGCAGCTTGGGTGGGGCTGGAAACACCATATATTTT; d_gene: NA; j_gene: TRBJ1-3; v_gene: TRBV5-5; abundance: NA
CDR3aa: CASSRTGLAGAREQYF; CDR3nt: TGCGCCAGCAGCCGAACCGGACTAGCGGGGGCTCGTGAGCAGTACTTC; d_gene: TRBD2; j_gene: TRBJ2-7; v_gene: TRBV4-1; abundance: NA
CDR3aa: CASSLSGRRTREQYF; CDR3nt: TGTGCCAGCAGTCTTAGCGGGAGGAGGACCCGCGAGCAGTACTTC; d_gene: TRBD2; j_gene: TRBJ2-7; v_gene: TRBV28; abundance: NA
CDR3aa: CASSPGQGWNYGYTF; CDR3nt: TGTGCCAGCAGTCCCGGACAGGGGTGGAACTATGGCTACACCTTC; d_gene: TRBD1; j_gene: TRBJ1-2; v_gene: TRBV27; abundance: NA
CDR3aa: CASSWGTSGMETQYF; CDR3nt: TGCGCCAGCAGCTGGGGGACTAGCGGGATGGAGACCCAGTACTTC; d_gene: TRBD2; j_gene: TRBJ2-5; v_gene: TRBV5-1; abundance: NA
CDR3aa: CASTRSGDEAFF; CDR3nt: TGTGCCAGCACCCGAAGCGGGGATGAAGCTTTCTTT; d_gene: NA; j_gene: TRBJ1-1; v_gene: TRBV2; abundance: NA
CDR3aa: CASRGRTNEKLFF; CDR3nt: TGTGCCAGTAGGGGGAGGACTAATGAAAAACTGTTTTTT; d_gene: NA; j_gene: TRBJ1-4; v_gene: TRBV19; abundance: NA
CDR3aa: CASSLDRSSYEQYF; CDR3nt: TGTGCCAGCAGCCTCGACAGGTCCTCTTACGAGCAGTACTTC; d_gene: NA; j_gene: TRBJ2-7; v_gene: TRBV6-1; abundance: NA
CDR3aa: CASSVGGGHEQYF; CDR3nt: TGTGCCAGCAGTGTTGGCGGAGGCCACGAGCAGTACTTC; d_gene: NA; j_gene: TRBJ2-7; v_gene: TRBV28; abundance: NA
CDR3aa: CASSVGLGWKTQYF; CDR3nt: TGTGCCAGCAGTGTCGGACTAGGTTGGAAGACCCAGTACTTC; d_gene: TRBD2; j_gene: TRBJ2-5; v_gene: TRBV28; abundance: NA
CDR3aa: CASSLGGVGGHEQYF; CDR3nt: TGTGCCAGCAGTTTAGGGGGGGTAGGTGGGCACGAGCAGTACTTC; d_gene: TRBD2; j_gene: TRBJ2-7; v_gene: TRBV28; abundance: NA
CDR3aa: CASSRTVSYNEQFF; CDR3nt: TGTGCCAGCAGTCGGACAGTGTCCTACAATGAGCAGTTCTTC; d_gene: NA; j_gene: TRBJ2-1; v_gene: TRBV28; abundance: NA
CDR3aa: CASSSSLGGTAALAQHF; CDR3nt: TGTGCCAGCAGCTCATCCCTGGGCGGGACAGCCGCGTTAGCCCAGCATTTT; d_gene: TRBD1; j_gene: TRBJ1-5; v_gene: TRBV11-2; abundance: many
CDR3aa: CASSIAGTGNQPQHF; CDR3nt: TGTGCCAGTAGTATAGCGGGGACAGGGAATCAGCCCCAGCATTTT; d_gene: TRBD1; j_gene: TRBJ1-5; v_gene: TRBV19; abundance: NA
CDR3aa: CATSVPGPEQFF; CDR3nt: TGTGCCACCAGCGTCCCGGGACCCGAGCAGTTCTTC; d_gene: NA; j_gene: TRBJ2-1; v_gene: TRBV15; abundance: few
CDR3aa: CASSLPGQGASTQYF; CDR3nt: TGTGCCAGCAGTCTACCCGGGCAGGGGGCTAGTACGCAGTATTTT; d_gene: TRBD1; j_gene: TRBJ2-3; v_gene: TRBV28; abundance: NA